One and the same sample provided the 22 T cell receptor beta chains below, sequenced in a study of cytotoxic CD8 clonotypes in ibrutinib-treated CLL. Measured with immunoSEQ multiplex PCR; TCRdb has only the in-frame clones, and not every one. Here the sample spans over 120,000 clones, 79% being singletons. The sequenced sample was PBMCs, obtained after 12 months of ibrutinib treatment. The receptors were gathered from a human donor with chronic lymphocytic leukemia.

This clone was counted between two and nine times. This sequence joins TRBV30 and TRBJ1-2; 11 nucleotides match TRBD1. Germline CDR1 and CDR2: GTSNPN and SVGIG (reference sequence). The CDR3 length is 16 residues. The V segment lost 0 bases and the J segment 3 bases; nucleotides outside the gene matches: 6. CDR3 coding DNA: TGTGCCTGGAGTGTAAGATGGGACAGGGGGGACTATGGCTACACCTTC. Protein sequence: CAWSVRWDRGDYGYTF.

The chain employs TRBV19 and TRBJ2-4, with D perhaps TRBD1 (6 bases). Per germline, CDR1 LNHDA and CDR2 SQIVND (reference sequence). This CDR3 is built from 16 residues. V shed 1 base and J shed 6 bases, with 16 bases lying between them. CDR3: CASSIGPEQGRNIQYF. The CDR3 DNA sequence: TGTGCCAGTAGTATAGGGCCCGAACAGGGAAGAAACATTCAGTACTTC.

The rearrangement links TRBV7-2 to TRBJ2-3; D might be TRBD2 (5 bases). Germline V lookup: CDR1 SGHTA, CDR2 FQGNSA. The CDR3 contains 13 residues. Trimming removed 3 bases at V and 8 bases at J, with 12 bases between. CDR3 bases: TGTGCCAGCAGCTTTCTACGGGATTCTACGCAGTATTTT. It translates to CASSFLRDSTQYF.

Only a few counts were recorded for this clone. The chain joins TRBV4-1 to TRBJ1-2, with D perhaps matching TRBD1 (6 bases). There are 16 residues in the CDR3. Trimming left V 4 bases short and J 7 bases short, with 22 bases between. Germline CDR1 is MGHRA and CDR2 is YSYEKL. The CDR3 sequence is CASSRQWGDTSIGYTF. In DNA form, the CDR3 reads TGCGCCAGCAGCCGCCAGTGGGGGGACACATCAATTGGCTACACCTTC.

The chain has TRBV10-3 and TRBJ2-5, with 9 bases matching TRBD2. There are 12 residues in the CDR3. Trimming took 10 bases from V and 5 from J; bases not matched to a gene: 5. Looked up from germline, CDR1 is ENHRY and CDR2 is SYGVKD. The CDR3 here is CATSSGSETQYF. CDR3 nucleotide sequence: TGTGCCACGAGTAGCGGGAGTGAGACCCAGTACTTC.

This sequence joins TRBV5-1 and TRBJ2-2, with 8 bases lining up with TRBD2. The CDR3 runs to 15 residues. Germline CDR1 reads SGHRS; CDR2 reads YFSETQ. V was clipped by 0 bases and J by 3 bases; unmatched bases: 1. The CDR3 DNA follows: TGCGCCAGCAGCTTGGGACTAGCGCACACCGGGGAGCTGTTTTTT. It translates to CASSLGLAHTGELFF.

The chain employs TRBV18 and TRBJ1-5; D uncertain. The length of the CDR3 is 17 residues. The germline V gene encodes CDR1 KGHSH and CDR2 LQKENI. Trimming shortened V by 4 bases and J by 6 bases, and 22 bases separated the two germline ends. CDR3 sequence reads: CASSQVASPPAGQPQHF. The DNA of the CDR3 is TGTGCCAGCTCACAGGTCGCCTCCCCCCCGGCGGGTCAGCCCCAGCATTTT. Together with reference TRBV18 and TRBJ1-5, the CDR3 gives the full variable domain: NAGVMQNPRHLVRRRGQEARLRCSPMKGHSHVYWYRQLPEEGLKFMVYLQKENIIDESGMPKERFSAEFPKEGPSILRIQQVVRGDSAAYFCASSQVASPPAGQPQHFGDGTRLSIL.

The chain employs TRBV7-2 and TRBJ2-7; 7 nucleotides agree with TRBD1. Germline CDR1 SGHTA, CDR2 FQGNSA. This CDR3 contains 13 residues. V shed 3 bases, J shed 2 bases, and the junction held 1 base outside the gene matches. CDR3 amino acids: CASSFQGAYEQYF. CDR3 nucleotides: TGTGCCAGCAGCTTTCAGGGGGCCTACGAGCAGTACTTC.

This chain connects TRBV27 to TRBJ2-4; 7 nucleotides agree with TRBD2. The germline V gene encodes CDR1 MNHEY and CDR2 SMNVEV (reference sequence). The CDR3 contains 13 residues. Unmatched junction bases numbered 2, after V lost 6 bases and J lost 3 bases. CDR3 protein: CASRPSGKNIQYF. CDR3 nucleotides: TGTGCCAGCAGACCTAGCGGCAAAAACATTCAGTACTTC.

The chain carries TRBV18 and TRBJ1-4, with a weak D call TRBD1 (5 bases). The V gene's germline CDR1 is KGHSH and CDR2 LQKENI. CDR3 size: 15 residues. Trimming shortened V by 4 bases and J by 0 bases, and 9 bases separated the two germline ends. The chain's CDR3 is CASSLTGATNEKLFF. The DNA of the CDR3 is TGTGCCAGCTCACTTACAGGAGCAACTAATGAAAAACTGTTTTTT.

This chain connects TRBV27 to TRBJ2-3, with 12 positions matching TRBD1. Looked up from germline, CDR1 is MNHEY and CDR2 is SMNVEV (reference sequence). Trimming at V came to 1 base and at J to 1 base, leaving 6 bases not matched to a gene. The length of the CDR3 is 18 residues. CDR3 sequence reads: CASSLYIRDRGRTDTQYF. The CDR3 DNA is TGTGCCAGCAGTTTATACATCAGGGACAGGGGGCGCACAGATACGCAGTATTTT.

The CDR3 DNA reads TGTGCCACCCAAAGGCAGGGGGCGGGCGAGCAGTACTTC. Residues: CATQRQGAGEQYF. V gene TRBV18 combines with J gene TRBJ2-7, with 8 bases identical to TRBD1. The junction had 11 bases not matched to a gene; V was cut back by 10 bases and J by 6 bases. Germline assignment: CDR1 KGHSH and CDR2 LQKENI. The CDR3 has 13 amino acids.

The V call is TRBV13, the J call TRBJ2-5; D is uncertain. This CDR3 is 15 amino acids long. Germline CDR1 PRHDT, CDR2 FYEKMQ (reference sequence). Between the trimmed V and J ends, which lost 5 bases and 1 base, there was a span of 14 bases. Written as DNA, the CDR3 is TGTGCCAGCAGCCCAACAAGACTTTTCCAAGAGACCCAGTACTTC. It encodes CASSPTRLFQETQYF.

The rearrangement links TRBV6-5 to TRBJ1-2; 9 bases line up with TRBD1. The CDR3 is 13 amino acids. Looked up from germline, CDR1 is MNHEY and CDR2 is SVGAGI. V lost 8 bases and J lost 5; bases outside the gene matches: 6. CDR3 amino acids: CASSNRGLYGYTF. CDR3 bases: TGTGCCAGCTCTAACAGGGGGCTATATGGCTACACCTTC.

This clone is a singleton in its sample. The rearrangement joins TRBV11-2 to TRBJ2-1; no clear D gene. The V end lost 0 bases, the J end lost 0 bases, and 12 bases lay between the germline ends. The CDR3 runs to 17 residues. Germline lookup yields CDR1 SGHAT and CDR2 FQNNGV. CDR3 in amino acids: CASSLDRVTSSYNEQFF. The CDR3 nucleotides are TGTGCCAGCAGCTTAGATCGGGTAACAAGCTCCTACAATGAGCAGTTCTTC. Combining the CDR3 with reference TRBV11-2 and TRBJ2-1 gives the whole variable domain EAGVAQSPRYKIIEKRQSVAFWCNPISGHATLYWYQQILGQGPKLLIQFQNNGVVDDSQLPKDRFSAERLKGVDSTLKIQPAKLEDSAVYLCASSLDRVTSSYNEQFFGPGTRLTVL.

V gene TRBV30 combines with J gene TRBJ2-7; D gene uncertain. Germline V gene lookup returns CDR1 GTSNPN and CDR2 SVGIG (reference sequence). The CDR3 consists of 16 residues. Trimming took 0 bases from V and 1 from J, leaving 16 bases between them. Written as DNA, the CDR3 is TGTGCCTGGAGTGTACTTCCGCCAGGTCATTCCTACGAGCAGTACTTC. Encoded protein: CAWSVLPPGHSYEQYF.

The V call is TRBV28, the J call TRBJ2-7, with D maybe TRBD2 (7 bases). Per the germline V gene, CDR1 is MDHEN and CDR2 is SYDVKM. The CDR3 length is 15 residues. The V gene lost 6 bases and the J gene lost 3 bases, with 18 bases spanning the gap. Here the CDR3 reads CASRPHWGGRYEQYF. CDR3 DNA sequence: TGTGCCAGCAGACCGCACTGGGGGGGCCGCTACGAGCAGTACTTC.

The chain couples TRBV15 to TRBJ2-2; 9 bases map to TRBD2. V lost 3 bases, J lost 3 bases, and 2 bases stayed unmatched. This CDR3 contains 15 residues. Germline V lookup: CDR1 LNHNV, CDR2 YYDKDF (reference sequence). The CDR3 DNA is TGTGCCACCAGCAGGACTAGCGGCCACACCGGGGAGCTGTTTTTT. Residues: CATSRTSGHTGELFF.

The chain combines TRBV4-2 with TRBJ2-1; 7 positions match TRBD1. After removal of 5 bases from V and 5 bases from J, the junction contained 12 bases not matched to a gene. CDR1 LGHNA and CDR2 YNFKEQ come from the germline V gene. The CDR3 sequence is 16 residues long. CDR3 residues: CASSATGTETDNEQFF. CDR3 bases: TGTGCCAGCAGCGCTACCGGGACAGAGACCGACAATGAGCAGTTCTTC.

As concerns this clone: In the same sample, other DNA sequences code for this CDR3. The CDR3 DNA sequence: TGCGCCAGCAGTCTGGACCAATACGAGCAGTACTTC. Protein sequence: CASSLDQYEQYF. The chain employs TRBV5-1 and TRBJ2-7; D is uncertain. From germline, CDR1 is SGHRS and CDR2 YFSETQ. The length of the CDR3 is 12 residues. V shed 5 bases and J shed 4 bases, with 10 bases lying between them.

This clone was counted between two and nine times. This chain connects TRBV19 to TRBJ1-4; D is undetermined. V dropped 2 bases and J dropped 11 bases, with 18 bases sitting between them. The CDR3 runs 15 residues. Germline lookup yields CDR1 LNHDA and CDR2 SQIVND (reference sequence). CDR3 sequence (DNA): TGTGCCAGTAGTATAAACCAAATGCCTTTGAGGAAACTGTTTTTT. Translating gives CASSINQMPLRKLFF.

The chain carries TRBV4-3 and TRBJ2-7; 7 bases match TRBD2. The CDR3 consists of 11 residues. CDR1 is LGHNA, CDR2 YSLEER, per germline. Losses at the gene ends were 5 bases for V and 7 bases for J; bases not matched to a gene: 2. DNA of the CDR3: TGCGCCAGCAGCTTGGGACTAGAGCAGTACTTC. It encodes CASSLGLEQYF.